Following are 17 T cell receptor beta chains from one sample sequenced in a study of vaccination and CD4 T cells after COVID-19. These receptors are not linked to any known antigen. With the Oncomine TCR Beta short-read assay, DNA from cultured CD4+ T cells was sequenced. TCRdb reprocessed the PCR reads via MiXCR and lists one record per CDR3 protein. The table includes about 4,400 distinct CDR3 sequences, about 49% detected once. Specified treatment: approximately nine-day PBMC culture with coronavirus spike peptide pools or control peptides (ViraFEST assay). The specimen sequenced was CD4+ T cells from blood, cultured in vitro. Receptors were obtained from a human donor who had recovered from COVID-19.

The chain recombines TRBV7-2 with TRBJ1-1; perhaps TRBD1 as D (6 bases). Trimming removed 3 bases from V and 5 bases from J, with 16 bases in between. Germline V lookup: CDR1 SGHTA, CDR2 FQGNSA. The CDR3 covers 15 residues. The DNA of the CDR3 is TGTGCCAGCAGCTTTATTACAGGGCGGGGGACTGAAGCTTTCTTT. Protein product: CASSFITGRGTEAFF.

This clonotype was picked up a small number of times. The V call is TRBV19, the J call TRBJ2-1, with 10 bases matching TRBD2. Germline assignment: CDR1 LNHDA and CDR2 SQIVND (reference sequence). CDR3 size: 19 residues. Trimming removed 6 bases from V and 3 bases from J; junction bases left unmatched: 17. The CDR3: CASSPTGATSGTFYNEQFF. CDR3 nucleotide sequence: TGTGCCAGTAGCCCTACGGGGGCAACTAGCGGGACCTTCTACAATGAGCAGTTCTTC.

This clonotype has more than one count but fewer than ten. The junction differs from germline at one of its ends, possibly a read error. This chain uses TRBV7-7 with TRBJ2-2; TRBD2 might be the D (5 bases). The CDR3 runs 14 residues. The V gene's germline CDR1 is SSHAT and CDR2 FNYEAQ (reference sequence). This chain's CDR3 is CASSLEGVTGELFF. The CDR3 region has the DNA TGTGCTAGCAGCTTAGAGGGTGTCACCGGGGAGCTGTTTTTT.

This chain links TRBV5-4 with TRBJ2-5; D may be TRBD2 (6 bases). Germline V gene data show CDR1 as SGHNT and CDR2 as YYREEE (reference sequence). The CDR3 runs 15 residues. V was cut by 0 bases and J by 5 bases, with 14 bases left in between. The CDR3 loop is CASSLGDSRRETQYF. The CDR3 DNA reads as TGTGCCAGCAGCTTGGGGGACTCGAGGAGGGAGACCCAGTACTTC.

This clonotype has only a few counts. The chain carries TRBV7-2 and TRBJ2-1; the D gene is possibly TRBD2 (6 bases). Germline lookup yields CDR1 SGHTA and CDR2 FQGNSA. V gave up 5 bases and J gave up 0 bases, with 14 bases separating them. The CDR3 covers 16 residues. The CDR3 DNA follows: TGTGCCAGCAGCGCCCGCGGGACGGGCTCCTACAATGAGCAGTTCTTC. Residues: CASSARGTGSYNEQFF.

This clonotype has a handful of counts. The V gene is TRBV7-2, the J gene TRBJ1-2, with unresolved D. With 2 bases removed from V and 2 bases from J, the gap between germline ends came to 12 bases. This CDR3 has 15 residues. Germline loops: CDR1 SGHTA, CDR2 FQGNSA. Here the CDR3 reads CASSLLSLTNYGYTF. CDR3 DNA sequence: TGTGCCAGCAGCTTACTATCTCTGACGAACTATGGCTACACCTTC. Supplemented by reference TRBV7-2 and TRBJ1-2, the full variable domain reads GAGVSQSPSNKVTEKGKDVELRCDPISGHTALYWYRQSLGQGLEFLIYFQGNSAPDKSGLPSDRFSAERTGGSVSTLTIQRTQQEDSAVYLCASSLLSLTNYGYTFGSGTRLTVV.

The CDR3 coding sequence is TGTGCCAGCAGCATTCAGGAGGGGGAGGGTGGCTACACCTTC. Encoded protein: CASSIQEGEGGYTF. V gene TRBV2 combines with J gene TRBJ1-2, with a tentative D call TRBD1 (6 bases). V gave up 6 bases and J gave up 7 bases, with 18 bases separating them. Germline lookup yields CDR1 SNHLY and CDR2 FYNNEI. The CDR3 covers 14 residues.

This clonotype ranks as medium-sized. This chain uses TRBV6-1 with TRBJ1-2; a possible D gene is TRBD1 (5 bases). In germline, CDR1 is MNHNS, CDR2 SASEGT. This CDR3 is 15 amino acids long. Deletions cut 6 bases from V and 4 bases from J, with 18 bases between. The CDR3 loop is CASRAGWGMIYGYTF. Written as DNA, the CDR3 is TGTGCCAGCAGGGCCGGATGGGGGATGATCTATGGCTACACCTTC.

The chain has TRBV7-6 and TRBJ2-3; perhaps TRBD2 as D (6 bases). Germline CDR1 reads SGHVS; CDR2 reads FNYEAQ. The V end lost 5 bases, the J end lost 7 bases, and 19 bases lay between the germline ends. The CDR3 loop spans 15 amino acids. CDR3: CASSLSWEDEHTQYF. The CDR3, as DNA: TGTGCCAGCAGCCTCAGTTGGGAGGACGAACATACGCAGTATTTT.

CDR3 in amino acids: CSARDRRSGGRETQYF. As DNA, the CDR3 is TGCAGTGCTAGAGATCGCCGATCGGGGGGGCGTGAGACCCAGTACTTC. The chain carries TRBV20-1 and TRBJ2-5; 8 bases are a match to TRBD2. The CDR3 is 16 amino acids. The junction had 11 bases not matched to a gene; V was cut back by 0 bases and J by 5 bases. CDR1 is DFQATT, CDR2 SNEGSKA, per germline (reference sequence).

In this sample, this clonotype is large. The chain uses TRBV2 and TRBJ2-1; 8 positions match TRBD2. The CDR3 is made up of 15 amino acids. In germline, CDR1 is SNHLY, CDR2 FYNNEI. V lost 4 bases to trimming and J lost 6 bases; unmatched junction nucleotides: 8. Here the CDR3 DNA reads TGTGCCAGCAGTGTTCCAAGCGGGAGAGGCAATGAGCAGTTCTTC. Translated: CASSVPSGRGNEQFF. Combining the CDR3 with reference TRBV2 and TRBJ2-1 gives the whole variable domain EPEVTQTPSHQVTQMGQEVILRCVPISNHLYFYWYRQILGQKVEFLVSFYNNEISEKSEIFDDQFSVERPDGSNFTLKIRSTKLEDSAMYFCASSVPSGRGNEQFFGPGTRLTVL.

The chain combines TRBV29-1 with TRBJ2-5, with D possibly TRBD1 on 7 matching bases. The length of the CDR3 is 12 residues. Deletions cut 6 bases from V and 5 bases from J, with 13 bases between. The germline CDR1 and CDR2 sequences are SQVTM and ANQGSEA. The CDR3 sequence is CSVGGQLETQYF. CDR3 bases: TGCAGCGTGGGGGGACAGCTGGAGACCCAGTACTTC.

V usage is TRBV6-1 and J usage is TRBJ2-7; maybe TRBD2 (6 bases). V was trimmed by 8 bases and J by 2 bases, leaving 13 bases between them. Germline-derived CDR1 and CDR2 are MNHNS and SASEGT. This CDR3 comprises 13 residues. Written as DNA, the CDR3 is TGTGCCAGCGGGCGGGGCGGCCCCTACGAGCAGTACTTC. This encodes CASGRGGPYEQYF.

The table lists this clonotype with a few counts. This chain connects TRBV20-1 to TRBJ2-3; D unclear. V was cut by 0 bases and J by 3 bases, with 4 bases left in between. This CDR3 has 12 amino acids. Germline V CDR1 and CDR2: DFQATT, SNEGSKA (reference sequence). CDR3 coding DNA: TGCAGTGCTAGAGATGGTACAGATACGCAGTATTTT. Its translation: CSARDGTDTQYF.

In its sample, this clonotype was seen a few times. The chain is built from TRBV5-3 and TRBJ2-3, with D possibly being TRBD2 (6 bases). TRBV5-3 falls under the ORF class, with uncertain function. Trimming left V 1 base short and J 6 bases short, with 12 bases between. CDR3 length: 14 amino acids. The DNA for the CDR3 is TGTGCCAGAAGCTTGTACGGGACTGCCGATACGCAGTATTTT. This gives the protein CARSLYGTADTQYF.

This chain joins TRBV14 and TRBJ2-3; TRBD1 aligns across 7 bases. The length of the CDR3 is 16 residues. Trimming at V came to 4 bases and at J to 2 bases, leaving 9 bases not matched to a gene. CDR1 and CDR2 from the germline V gene are SGHDN and FVKESK. The CDR3 protein is CASSRPDRSYTDTQYF. In nucleotides, the CDR3 is TGTGCCAGCAGCCGACCGGACAGGTCATACACAGATACGCAGTATTTT.

V usage is TRBV27 and J usage is TRBJ2-5, with D perhaps TRBD2 (7 bases). This CDR3 comprises 13 residues. In germline, CDR1 is MNHEY, CDR2 SMNVEV (reference sequence). CDR3 coding DNA: TGTGCTACGAGTCAGCGGGACACAGAGACCCAGTACTTC. It codes for CATSQRDTETQYF.